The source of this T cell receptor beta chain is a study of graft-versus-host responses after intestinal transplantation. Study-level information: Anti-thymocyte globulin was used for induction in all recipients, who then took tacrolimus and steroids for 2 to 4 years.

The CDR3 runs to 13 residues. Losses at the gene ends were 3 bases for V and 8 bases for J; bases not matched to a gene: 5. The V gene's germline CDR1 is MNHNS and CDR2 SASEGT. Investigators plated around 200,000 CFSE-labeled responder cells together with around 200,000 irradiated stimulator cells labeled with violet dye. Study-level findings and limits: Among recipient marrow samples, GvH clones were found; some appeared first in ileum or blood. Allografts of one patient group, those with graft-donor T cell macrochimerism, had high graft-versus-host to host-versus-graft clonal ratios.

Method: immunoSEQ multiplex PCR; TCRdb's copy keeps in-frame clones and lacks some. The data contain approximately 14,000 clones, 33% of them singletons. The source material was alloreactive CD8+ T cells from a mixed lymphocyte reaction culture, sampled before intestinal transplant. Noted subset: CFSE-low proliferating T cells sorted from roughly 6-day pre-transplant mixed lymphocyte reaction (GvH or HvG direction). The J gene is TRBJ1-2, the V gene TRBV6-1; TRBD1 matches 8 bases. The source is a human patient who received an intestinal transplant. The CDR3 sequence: CASSDQGAEGYTF. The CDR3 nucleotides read TGTGCCAGCAGTGACCAGGGGGCGGAAGGCTACACCTTC.